These 14 T cell receptor beta chains were sequenced from one sample in a study of follicular helper T cells after annual influenza vaccination. Data came from immunoSEQ multiplex PCR; TCRdb stores just in-frame clones and leaves some out. The table lists roughly 15,000 clones, 75% to 80% of them singletons. Time point specified: 2015-2016 season, pre-vaccination. This material consisted of CXCR5- memory CD4+ T cells sorted from blood, taken on the day of influenza vaccination. These TCRs come from an adult who received the influenza vaccine.

This sequence joins TRBV19 and TRBJ2-1, with TRBD2 matching over 9 bases. This CDR3 is built from 17 residues. Germline-derived CDR1 and CDR2 are LNHDA and SQIVND (reference sequence). V shed 3 bases, J shed 7 bases, and the junction held 13 bases outside the gene matches. DNA for the CDR3: TGTGCCAGTAGTATTGGACTAGCGTCTCTATTGGGGAATGAGCAGTTCTTC. As protein: CASSIGLASLLGNEQFF.

The chain recombines TRBV15 with TRBJ2-7; D is uncertain. The CDR3 spans 14 residues. Germline CDR1 is LNHNV and CDR2 is YYDKDF (reference sequence). V lost 5 bases, J lost 3 bases, and 14 bases lay in between. CDR3 DNA: TGTGCCACCAGCCGCGAGACATCCGGCTACGAGCAGTACTTC. Amino acids: CATSRETSGYEQYF.

This rearrangement joins TRBV28 to TRBJ2-1, with D uncertain. Germline CDR1 MDHEN, CDR2 SYDVKM. The V end was cut by 7 bases, the J end by 11 bases, with 18 bases between. The CDR3 contains 13 residues. In DNA form, the CDR3 reads TGTGCCAGCACTCAAAGGGTGGGATTTAAGCAGTTCTTC. This encodes CASTQRVGFKQFF. Full variable domain (rest looked up from reference TRBV28 and TRBJ2-1): DVKVTQSSRYLVKRTGEKVFLECVQDMDHENMFWYRQDPGLGLRLIYFSYDVKMKEKGDIPEGYSVSREKKERFSLILESASTNQTSMYLCASTQRVGFKQFFGPGTRLTVL.

The CDR3 sequence is CASSLSRLTEAFF. The CDR3 coding sequence is TGTGCCAGCAGCTTGTCCCGGCTCACTGAAGCTTTCTTT. V gene TRBV7-9 combines with J gene TRBJ1-1; no reliable D call. There are 13 residues in the CDR3. With 3 bases removed from V and 4 bases from J, the gap between germline ends came to 9 bases. CDR1 SEHNR and CDR2 FQNEAQ come from the germline V gene (reference sequence).

The chain uses TRBV19 and TRBJ2-3; 8 bases fit TRBD1. In germline, CDR1 is LNHDA, CDR2 SQIVND (reference sequence). Germline trimming cut 6 bases from V and 3 bases from J; bases unmatched to any gene: 8. This CDR3 is built from 15 residues. Here the CDR3 DNA reads TGTGCCAGTAGAACCGTTAACAGGGGGACAGATACGCAGTATTTT. Protein sequence: CASRTVNRGTDTQYF.

This clone appeared a few times. This chain connects TRBV5-5 to TRBJ1-2; a possible D gene is TRBD1 (5 bases). V lost 4 bases and J lost 6, with 19 bases in between. This CDR3 comprises 15 residues. Germline V CDR1 and CDR2: SGHKS, YYEKEE (reference sequence). The CDR3 is CASSKPGLRYDGYTF. CDR3 nucleotide sequence: TGTGCCAGCAGCAAACCGGGACTGCGGTACGATGGCTACACCTTC.

The V gene is TRBV5-3, the J gene TRBJ1-4, with D unresolved. TRBV5-3 is sorted into the ORF group, with uncertain function. There are 16 residues in the CDR3. Trimming pared 3 bases from V and 5 bases from J, leaving 17 bases between. CDR3 coding DNA: TGTGCCAGAAGCTGCAGATACCGGGAGATCAATGAAAAACTGTTTTTT. As protein: CARSCRYREINEKLFF.

The V and J genes are TRBV7-9 and TRBJ1-4; TRBD1 aligns across 10 bases. In germline, CDR1 is SEHNR, CDR2 FQNEAQ (reference sequence). The CDR3 has 15 residues. V lost 6 bases to trimming and J lost 5 bases; unmatched junction nucleotides: 6. CDR3 bases: TGTGCCAGCAGTCTAATGGGACAGGGGAATGAAAAACTGTTTTTT. Translation: CASSLMGQGNEKLFF.

V gene TRBV28 combines with J gene TRBJ1-4; TRBD1 matches at 7 bases. The CDR3 is made up of 14 amino acids. J lost 8 bases, V lost 6 bases, and 9 bases had no gene match. Germline assignment: CDR1 MDHEN and CDR2 SYDVKM. As DNA, the CDR3 is TGTGCCAGCAGAGAGGGGGCAGGTCTAGAAAAACTGTTTTTT. Translating gives CASREGAGLEKLFF.

The chain employs TRBV30 and TRBJ2-2; possibly TRBD2 for D (6 bases). The CDR3 covers 13 residues. Looked up from germline, CDR1 is GTSNPN and CDR2 is SVGIG (reference sequence). The ends were cut back, 3 bases at V and 5 bases at J, with 10 bases in the middle. This CDR3 is CAWSGAGTGELFF. CDR3 in DNA: TGTGCCTGGAGCGGGGCGGGGACCGGGGAGCTGTTTTTT.

This chain joins TRBV12-5 and TRBJ2-7, with 7 bases fitting TRBD1. The V segment lost 7 bases and the J segment 5 bases; nucleotides outside the gene matches: 17. Germline V gene data show CDR1 as LGHNT and CDR2 as FRNRAP. The CDR3 totals 16 residues. The CDR3 protein is CASDRSSTGEGDEQYF. DNA of the CDR3: TGTGCTAGTGATCGTTCTTCTACAGGGGAAGGGGACGAGCAGTACTTC.

V and J are TRBV6-5 and TRBJ1-2; D unresolved. The length of the CDR3 is 12 residues. The V end lost 8 bases, the J end lost 1 base, and 8 bases lay between the germline ends. Germline assignment: CDR1 MNHEY and CDR2 SVGAGI. The CDR3 sequence is CASSRLNYGYTF. CDR3 bases: TGTGCCAGCTCACGGCTTAACTATGGCTACACCTTC.

This clone was seen a few times. The chain carries TRBV2 and TRBJ1-6; no firm D call. Germline V gives CDR1 SNHLY, CDR2 FYNNEI. V lost 7 bases, J lost 11 bases, and 12 bases lay in between. The CDR3 contains 12 residues. The CDR3 here is CASTNEVPPLHF. The CDR3 coding sequence is TGTGCCAGCACAAATGAGGTACCACCCCTCCACTTT. Full variable domain (missing parts from reference TRBV2 and TRBJ1-6): EPEVTQTPSHQVTQMGQEVILRCVPISNHLYFYWYRQILGQKVEFLVSFYNNEISEKSEIFDDQFSVERPDGSNFTLKIRSTKLEDSAMYFCASTNEVPPLHFGNGTRLTVT.

V usage is TRBV6-6 and J usage is TRBJ2-3, with 8 bases that match TRBD2. J was trimmed by 2 bases and V by 4 bases; bases with no gene match: 8. CDR1 is MNHNY and CDR2 is SVGAGI in the germline V gene (reference sequence). There are 16 residues in the CDR3. CDR3 sequence (DNA): TGTGCCAGCAGTTCCTCGGGGGGGAAATCCACAGATACGCAGTATTTT. This translates into CASSSSGGKSTDTQYF.